These 9 T cell receptor beta chains were all obtained from the same sample, sequenced in a study of blood T cell repertoires in COVID-19. Measured with immunoSEQ multiplex PCR; TCRdb has only the in-frame clones, and not every one. The sample contains approximately 92,000 clones, about 82% of which appear only once. Specimen: peripheral blood. Source of these receptors: a man aged 45 to 65 with acute or convalescent COVID-19.

The chain's CDR3 is CASSQQGISGANVLTF. The CDR3 DNA reads TGTGCCAGCAGCCAACAGGGAATCTCTGGGGCCAACGTCCTGACTTTC. The V call is TRBV7-3, the J call TRBJ2-6; D might be TRBD1 (6 bases). The CDR3 loop spans 16 amino acids. V dropped 5 bases and J dropped 0 bases, with 11 bases sitting between them. Germline CDR1 reads SGHTA; CDR2 reads FQGTGA.

Worth noting for this clone: The sample contains more than one DNA sequence encoding this CDR3. The chain couples TRBV27 to TRBJ2-5; D may be TRBD1 (8 bases). The CDR3 consists of 16 residues. The V gene's germline CDR1 is MNHEY and CDR2 SMNVEV (reference sequence). V lost 5 bases, J lost 0 bases, and 16 bases lay in between. In DNA, the CDR3 is TGTGCCAGCAGTCCTCGGACAGGGAGGGACCAAGAGACCCAGTACTTC. It specifies CASSPRTGRDQETQYF.

The chain recombines TRBV20-1 with TRBJ1-2, with D hard to call. V shed 3 bases and J shed 7 bases, with 9 bases lying between them. This CDR3 has 11 amino acids. Germline CDR1 reads DFQATT; CDR2 reads SNEGSKA (reference sequence). The CDR3 nucleotides are TGCAGTGCTAGCCCCTCGAGTGGCTACACCTTC. Its protein is CSASPSSGYTF.

The chain combines TRBV2 with TRBJ1-5, with D maybe TRBD1 (6 bases). The CDR3 loop spans 14 amino acids. The V gene lost 3 bases and the J gene lost 10 bases, with 16 bases spanning the gap. Germline CDR1 and CDR2: SNHLY and FYNNEI. CDR3 DNA: TGTGCCAGCAGTGAGACGCGACAGGCTAGCCCCCAGCATTTT. Translating gives CASSETRQASPQHF.

The CDR3 coding sequence is TGTGCCAGTAGTATATCGGAGGGACAGGATAGCACAGATACGCAGTATTTT. Translating it yields CASSISEGQDSTDTQYF. The chain carries TRBV19 and TRBJ2-3; TRBD1 agrees at 8 bases. The CDR3 has 17 amino acids. The V gene end was trimmed by 2 bases and the J gene end by 0 bases; junction bases not matched to a gene: 7. Germline assignment: CDR1 LNHDA and CDR2 SQIVND (reference sequence). The full variable domain, in which reference TRBV19 and TRBJ2-3 provide the parts outside the CDR3, is DGGITQSPKYLFRKEGQNVTLSCEQNLNHDAMYWYRQDPGQGLRLIYYSQIVNDFQKGDIAEGYSVSREKKESFPLTVTSAQKNPTAFYLCASSISEGQDSTDTQYFGPGTRLTVL.

The V call is TRBV6-2 or TRBV6-3, the J call TRBJ1-5; TRBD1 matches at 9 bases. Trimming removed 1 base from V and 6 bases from J; junction bases left unmatched: 4. Per germline, CDR1 MNHEY and CDR2 SVGEGT. The CDR3 extends over 15 amino acids. The CDR3: CASSYLTGGGQPQHF. The CDR3 DNA is TGTGCCAGCAGTTACTTAACAGGGGGCGGTCAGCCCCAGCATTTT.

This clone has just a few counts. The chain has TRBV10-3 and TRBJ2-7; TRBD1 aligns across 8 bases. The CDR3 totals 14 residues. Looked up from germline, CDR1 is ENHRY and CDR2 is SYGVKD. V gave up 2 bases and J gave up 5 bases; unmatched junction bases: 5. The CDR3 sequence: CAISEGQGGDEQYF. For the CDR3, the DNA is TGTGCCATCAGTGAGGGACAGGGCGGCGACGAGCAGTACTTC.

The chain couples TRBV4-3 to TRBJ2-2, with 10 nucleotides matching TRBD2. V was pared by 3 bases and J by 7 bases, with 8 bases of the junction left unmatched. This CDR3 has 16 residues. From germline, CDR1 is LGHNA and CDR2 YSLEER. Here the CDR3 DNA reads TGCGCCAGCAGCCACCTTATAGCGGGGGGAAGCGGGGAGCTGTTTTTT. As protein: CASSHLIAGGSGELFF.

The V and J genes are TRBV6-6 and TRBJ2-3, with 10 positions matching TRBD2. V shed 0 bases, J shed 3 bases, and the junction held 3 bases outside the gene matches. The germline V gene encodes CDR1 MNHNY and CDR2 SVGAGI (reference sequence). This CDR3 has 16 residues. DNA for the CDR3: TGTGCCAGCAGTTACTCGGTAGCGGGGGGTACAGATACGCAGTATTTT. Its protein is CASSYSVAGGTDTQYF.